This entry lists 25 T cell receptor beta chains sequenced from one sample in a study of blood T cell repertoires in COVID-19. The table came from immunoSEQ multiplex PCR; TCRdb's copy has only in-frame clones and leaves some out. The sample comprises about 370,000 clones, over 75% of which are singletons, and about 9.4% rests with the top ten. Sample: peripheral blood. The receptors shown here come from a woman aged 30 to 39 with COVID-19, enrolled during active disease.

This clone was detected only a few times. V and J are TRBV29-1 and TRBJ1-1; tentative D call: TRBD1 (6 bases). V was pared by 3 bases and J by 0 bases, with 14 bases between. The CDR3 is made up of 15 amino acids. In germline, CDR1 is SQVTM, CDR2 ANQGSEA. CDR3 in amino acids: CSVEGGGRVNTEAFF. The CDR3, as DNA: TGCAGCGTTGAGGGAGGGGGTAGGGTGAACACTGAAGCTTTCTTT.

The chain is built from TRBV12-3 or TRBV12-4 and TRBJ2-3; TRBD1 is a possible D gene (6 bases). The V gene lost 6 bases and the J gene lost 5 bases, with 6 bases spanning the gap. The CDR3 is made up of 11 amino acids. CDR3 nucleotides: TGTGCCAGCAGCAGGGGAGATACGCAGTATTTT. Translating it yields CASSRGDTQYF.

This chain joins TRBV2 and TRBJ2-7; 10 bases are a match to TRBD1. The CDR3 runs to 15 residues. Trimming removed 7 bases from V and 1 base from J; junction bases left unmatched: 7. Germline V gives CDR1 SNHLY, CDR2 FYNNEI. The CDR3 sequence is CASKTGQGGSYEQYF. Here the CDR3 DNA reads TGTGCCAGCAAAACCGGACAGGGGGGGTCCTACGAGCAGTACTTC. The whole variable domain, remainder taken from reference TRBV2 and TRBJ2-7, is EPEVTQTPSHQVTQMGQEVILRCVPISNHLYFYWYRQILGQKVEFLVSFYNNEISEKSEIFDDQFSVERPDGSNFTLKIRSTKLEDSAMYFCASKTGQGGSYEQYFGPGTRLTVT.

The V gene is TRBV30, the J gene TRBJ2-7, with a tentative D call TRBD1 (7 bases). V lost 0 bases, J lost 3 bases, and 15 bases lay in between. Per germline, CDR1 GTSNPN and CDR2 SVGIG (reference sequence). The CDR3 has 15 residues. DNA for the CDR3: TGTGCCTGGAGTGTTTCGGCAGGGGGGATCTACGAGCAGTACTTC. This translates into CAWSVSAGGIYEQYF.

The V and J genes are TRBV27 and TRBJ1-1; possibly TRBD1 for D (6 bases). V shed 5 bases and J shed 4 bases, with 8 bases lying between them. The germline CDR1 and CDR2 sequences are MNHEY and SMNVEV (reference sequence). The CDR3 sequence is 12 residues long. This chain's CDR3 is CASSDRPTEAFF. Written as DNA, the CDR3 is TGTGCCAGCAGTGACAGGCCCACTGAAGCTTTCTTT.

The chain couples TRBV19 to TRBJ2-2; D is perhaps TRBD1 (6 bases). The V end was cut by 4 bases, the J end by 0 bases, with 15 bases between. Germline CDR1 LNHDA, CDR2 SQIVND (reference sequence). This CDR3 contains 17 residues. CDR3 sequence reads: CASSTIPGVANTGELFF. The CDR3 nucleotides are TGTGCCAGTAGTACAATCCCAGGGGTGGCGAACACCGGGGAGCTGTTTTTT.

V gene TRBV9 combines with J gene TRBJ2-2, with a tentative D call TRBD1 (6 bases). The length of the CDR3 is 14 residues. V was shortened by 3 bases and J by 4 bases, with 10 bases between the two germline ends. Germline V gene lookup returns CDR1 SGDLS and CDR2 YYNGEE. CDR3 in amino acids: CASSAGVGTGELFF. The CDR3 DNA is TGTGCCAGCAGCGCAGGGGTCGGCACCGGGGAGCTGTTTTTT.

The gene calls are TRBV9 and TRBJ2-1, with D perhaps matching TRBD2 (5 bases). The CDR3 length is 15 residues. The V gene lost 4 bases and the J gene lost 1 base, with 12 bases spanning the gap. Per germline, CDR1 SGDLS and CDR2 YYNGEE. The CDR3 sequence is CASSTWESSYNEQFF. The DNA of the CDR3 is TGTGCCAGCAGCACCTGGGAGAGTTCCTACAATGAGCAGTTCTTC.

This chain joins TRBV6-5 and TRBJ2-1; 8 bases line up with TRBD2. This CDR3 region has 15 residues. Germline loops: CDR1 MNHEY, CDR2 SVGAGI. After removal of 7 bases from V and 5 bases from J, the junction contained 10 bases not matched to a gene. CDR3 sequence (DNA): TGTGCCAGCACCCCCCCGCTAGCGGGTAACAATGAGCAGTTCTTC. Its protein is CASTPPLAGNNEQFF.

This sequence joins TRBV21-1 and TRBJ2-3; the table's D call, TRBD2, has no DNA check behind it. TRBV21-1 is given as a pseudogene. The CDR3 loop spans 13 amino acids. CDR3 protein: CASSKGNTDTQYF. For the CDR3, the DNA is TGTGCCAGCAGCAAAGGTAACACAGATACGCAGTATTTT.

This clone was seen just once. Other DNA sequences within the sample encode an identical CDR3. This chain uses TRBV18 with TRBJ2-1; 8 positions match TRBD1. With 3 bases clipped from V and 4 bases from J, the junction kept 5 bases outside the gene matches. From germline, CDR1 is KGHSH and CDR2 LQKENI. The CDR3 covers 15 residues. The CDR3 DNA reads TGTGCCAGCTCACCCGACAGGGGCCCATACAATGAGCAGTTCTTC. Its translation: CASSPDRGPYNEQFF.

This clone appeared a few times. This CDR3 is CASSEGSSGMMEQYF. CDR3 nucleotide sequence: TGCGCCAGCAGTGAGGGATCTAGCGGGATGATGGAGCAGTACTTC. The V and J genes are TRBV10-1 and TRBJ2-7, with 9 bases lining up with TRBD2. CDR3 length: 15 residues. The germline V gene encodes CDR1 WNHNN and CDR2 SYGVQD (reference sequence). The trim removed 2 bases at V and 7 bases at J, leaving 9 bases unmatched.

V gene TRBV6-5 combines with J gene TRBJ2-3, with D uncertain. Germline CDR1 MNHEY, CDR2 SVGAGI. Trimming removed 0 bases at V and 1 base at J, with 8 bases between. The CDR3 has 15 amino acids. CDR3 coding DNA: TGTGCCAGCAGTTACTCCTTCCGGGGCACAGATACGCAGTATTTT. This codes for CASSYSFRGTDTQYF.

Comment on this clone: The germline gene is not matched at one end of the junction; a read error may be the cause. Here the CDR3 reads CAGRAGTNTGELFF. Written as DNA, the CDR3 is TGTGCCGGCAGAGCGGGAACGAACACCGGGGAGCTGTTTTTT. The chain is built from TRBV2 and TRBJ2-2; 7 bases line up with TRBD2. This CDR3 is built from 14 residues. Germline loops: CDR1 SNHLY, CDR2 FYNNEI.

The V gene is TRBV5-1, the J gene TRBJ2-5, with a weak D call TRBD2 (5 bases). Germline lookup yields CDR1 SGHRS and CDR2 YFSETQ. V gave up 1 base and J gave up 1 base, with 8 bases separating them. CDR3 length: 14 residues. Written as DNA, the CDR3 is TGCGCCAGCAGCTTGCGGACTCCCCAAGAGACCCAGTACTTC. Protein sequence: CASSLRTPQETQYF.

CDR3 protein: CASTSGGREKLFF. The CDR3 DNA is TGTGCCAGCACGTCCGGGGGGCGGGAAAAACTGTTTTTT. The V and J genes are TRBV28 and TRBJ1-4; D is possibly TRBD1 (6 bases). The CDR3 consists of 13 residues. Germline V gene data show CDR1 as MDHEN and CDR2 as SYDVKM. Between the trimmed V and J ends, which lost 7 bases and 8 bases, there was a span of 14 bases.

The chain couples TRBV5-1 to TRBJ2-5; tentative D call: TRBD1 (6 bases). Germline CDR1 and CDR2: SGHRS and YFSETQ. Trimming took off 0 bases at V and 5 bases at J, with 20 bases between the two ends. The CDR3 runs 17 residues. The CDR3 region is CASSLEVRTAGWETQYF. The DNA of the CDR3 is TGCGCCAGCAGCTTGGAAGTGAGGACAGCCGGGTGGGAGACCCAGTACTTC.

V is TRBV6-6 and J is TRBJ1-6, with a weak D call TRBD1 (5 bases). Trimming removed 6 bases at V and 14 bases at J, with 20 bases between. Germline V gives CDR1 MNHNY, CDR2 SVGAGI (reference sequence). There are 14 residues in the CDR3. The CDR3 region is CASSIPGLRMALHF. The CDR3 DNA reads as TGTGCCAGCAGCATACCGGGACTGAGAATGGCCCTCCACTTT.

This clone showed up just once. CDR3 coding DNA: TGTGCCAGCAGCTTAGGCAGGGGGTACGAGACCCAGTACTTC. This codes for CASSLGRGYETQYF. The chain carries TRBV7-9 and TRBJ2-5, with 7 bases aligning to TRBD1. CDR1 is SEHNR, CDR2 FQNEAQ, per germline (reference sequence). V lost 1 base and J lost 5; bases outside the gene matches: 4. The CDR3 spans 14 residues.

This chain links TRBV15 with TRBJ2-3; 8 positions match TRBD1. CDR1 and CDR2 (germline): LNHNV, YYDKDF (reference sequence). V dropped 3 bases and J dropped 3; count of bases not matched to a gene: 8. The CDR3 has 16 residues. CDR3 sequence (DNA): TGTGCCACCAGCAGCGGTACAGGGGGAGGAACAGATACGCAGTATTTT. This gives the protein CATSSGTGGGTDTQYF.

CDR3 sequence (DNA): TGTGCCAGTAGCAGCCCGACTAGCGGGAAATCCTCTGGGGCCAACGTCCTGACTTTC. The encoded protein is CASSSPTSGKSSGANVLTF. The rearrangement uses TRBV19 and TRBJ2-6, with TRBD2 matching over 11 bases. V lost 6 bases to trimming and J lost 0 bases; unmatched junction nucleotides: 10. Germline V gene sequence: CDR1 LNHDA, CDR2 SQIVND (reference sequence). The CDR3 covers 19 residues.

This sequence joins TRBV12-3 or TRBV12-4 and TRBJ2-7, with D possibly TRBD2 on 6 matching bases. This CDR3 is 12 amino acids long. The V end lost 4 bases, the J end lost 3 bases, and 7 bases lay between the germline ends. CDR3 coding DNA: TGTGCCAGCAGTTGGGGGGTCTACGAGCAGTACTTC. It codes for CASSWGVYEQYF.

The CDR3 loop is CASSYPQAGANVLTF. The CDR3 DNA follows: TGTGCCAGCAGTTACCCCCAGGCTGGGGCCAACGTCCTGACTTTC. The chain combines TRBV6-5 with TRBJ2-6, with unresolved D. Germline V gene data show CDR1 as MNHEY and CDR2 as SVGAGI. Trimming pared 2 bases from V and 2 bases from J, leaving 7 bases between. The CDR3 covers 15 residues.

The gene calls are TRBV10-1 and TRBJ2-1; perhaps TRBD2 as D (6 bases). Per germline, CDR1 WNHNN and CDR2 SYGVQD (reference sequence). Deletions cut 2 bases from V and 0 bases from J, with 8 bases between. The CDR3 runs to 15 residues. CDR3 sequence: CASSERELSYNEQFF. In nucleotides, the CDR3 is TGCGCCAGCAGTGAGCGGGAGCTCTCCTACAATGAGCAGTTCTTC.

The chain has TRBV6-5 and TRBJ2-7; 9 nucleotides match TRBD1. V dropped 4 bases and J dropped 1; count of bases not matched to a gene: 5. Germline CDR1 reads MNHEY; CDR2 reads SVGAGI. The CDR3 is made up of 15 amino acids. CDR3 nucleotides: TGTGCCAGCAGTTCCAGGGACAGGGAGTCCTACGAGCAGTACTTC. This translates into CASSSRDRESYEQYF.